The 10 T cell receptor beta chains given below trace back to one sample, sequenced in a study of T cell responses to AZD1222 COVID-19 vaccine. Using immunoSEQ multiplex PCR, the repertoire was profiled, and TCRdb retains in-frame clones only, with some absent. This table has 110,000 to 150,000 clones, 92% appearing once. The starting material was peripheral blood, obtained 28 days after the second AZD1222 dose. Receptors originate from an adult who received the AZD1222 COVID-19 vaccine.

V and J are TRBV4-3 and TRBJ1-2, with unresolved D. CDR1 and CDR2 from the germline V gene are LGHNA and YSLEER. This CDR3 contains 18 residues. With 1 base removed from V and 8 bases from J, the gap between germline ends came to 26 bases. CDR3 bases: TGCGCCAGCAGCCAAGGGTTGGGTACCGGATTCCCCCTCAACGGCTACACCTTC. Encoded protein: CASSQGLGTGFPLNGYTF.

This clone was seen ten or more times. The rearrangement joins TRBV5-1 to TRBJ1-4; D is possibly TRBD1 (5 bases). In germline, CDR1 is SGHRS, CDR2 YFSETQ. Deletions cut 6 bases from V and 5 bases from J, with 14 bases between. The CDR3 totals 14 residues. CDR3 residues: CASTSGTLNEKLFF. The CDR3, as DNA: TGCGCCAGCACCTCCGGGACCCTCAATGAAAAACTGTTTTTT.

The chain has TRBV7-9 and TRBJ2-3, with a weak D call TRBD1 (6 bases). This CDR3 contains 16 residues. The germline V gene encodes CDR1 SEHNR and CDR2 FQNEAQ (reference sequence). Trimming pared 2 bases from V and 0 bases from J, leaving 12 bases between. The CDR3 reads CASSLLQGHSTDTQYF. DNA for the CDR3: TGTGCCAGCAGCTTATTACAGGGTCATAGCACAGATACGCAGTATTTT. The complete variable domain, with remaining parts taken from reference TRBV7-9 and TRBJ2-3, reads DTGVSQNPRHKITKRGQNVTFRCDPISEHNRLYWYRQTLGQGPEFLTYFQNEAQLEKSRLLSDRFSAERPKGSFSTLEIQRTEQGDSAMYLCASSLLQGHSTDTQYFGPGTRLTVL.

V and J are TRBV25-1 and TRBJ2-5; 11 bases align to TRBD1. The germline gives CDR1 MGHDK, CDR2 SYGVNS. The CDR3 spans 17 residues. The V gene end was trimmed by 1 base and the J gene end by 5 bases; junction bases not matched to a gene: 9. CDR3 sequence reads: CASSESPGQGVWETQYF. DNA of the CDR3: TGTGCCAGCAGTGAATCCCCGGGACAGGGGGTGTGGGAGACCCAGTACTTC.

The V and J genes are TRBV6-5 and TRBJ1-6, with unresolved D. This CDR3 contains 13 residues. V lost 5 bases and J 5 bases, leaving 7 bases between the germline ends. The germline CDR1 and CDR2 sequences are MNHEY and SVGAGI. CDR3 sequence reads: CASSRENNSPLHF. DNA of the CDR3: TGTGCCAGCAGTCGAGAAAATAATTCACCCCTCCACTTT.

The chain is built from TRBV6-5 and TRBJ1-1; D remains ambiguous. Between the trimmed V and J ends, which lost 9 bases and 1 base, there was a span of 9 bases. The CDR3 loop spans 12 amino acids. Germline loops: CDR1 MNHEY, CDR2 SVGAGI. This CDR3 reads CARSDTNTEAFF. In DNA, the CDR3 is TGTGCCAGGAGCGACACGAACACTGAAGCTTTCTTT.

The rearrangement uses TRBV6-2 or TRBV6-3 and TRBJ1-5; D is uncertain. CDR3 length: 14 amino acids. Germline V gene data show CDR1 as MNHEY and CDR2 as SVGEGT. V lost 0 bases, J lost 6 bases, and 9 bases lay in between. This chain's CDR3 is CASSYSGTAQPQHF. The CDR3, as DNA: TGTGCCAGCAGTTACTCGGGCACGGCTCAGCCCCAGCATTTT.

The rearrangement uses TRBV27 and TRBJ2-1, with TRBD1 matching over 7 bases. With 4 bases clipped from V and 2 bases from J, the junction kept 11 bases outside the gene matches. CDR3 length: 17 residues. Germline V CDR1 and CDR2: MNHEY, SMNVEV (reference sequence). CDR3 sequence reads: CASSYEKTGSTYNEQFF. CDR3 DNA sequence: TGTGCCAGCAGTTACGAAAAGACAGGGTCCACCTACAATGAGCAGTTCTTC.

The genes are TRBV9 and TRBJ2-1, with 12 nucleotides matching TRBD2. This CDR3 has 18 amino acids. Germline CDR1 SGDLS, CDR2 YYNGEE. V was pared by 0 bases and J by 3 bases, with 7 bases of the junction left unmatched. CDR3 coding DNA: TGTGCCAGCAGCGTAGGATGGCTAGCGGGAGGGATCTACAATGAGCAGTTCTTC. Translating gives CASSVGWLAGGIYNEQFF. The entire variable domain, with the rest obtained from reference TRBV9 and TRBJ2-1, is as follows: DSGVTQTPKHLITATGQRVTLRCSPRSGDLSVYWYQQSLDQGLQFLIQYYNGEERAKGNILERFSAQQFPDLHSELNLSSLELGDSALYFCASSVGWLAGGIYNEQFFGPGTRLTVL.

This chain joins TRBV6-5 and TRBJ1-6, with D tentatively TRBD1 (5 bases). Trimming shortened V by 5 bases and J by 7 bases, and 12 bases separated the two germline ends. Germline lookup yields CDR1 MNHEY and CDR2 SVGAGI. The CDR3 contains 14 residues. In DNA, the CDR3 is TGTGCCAGCAGTCTAAATAGGGGCAATTCACCCCTCCACTTT. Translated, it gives CASSLNRGNSPLHF.